This entry is about one TCR beta chain. This record comes from a study of blood T cell repertoires in COVID-19. Produced via immunoSEQ multiplex PCR; TCRdb's table is partial and in-frame only. Of about 210,000 clones in the sample, around 85% were seen once. The CDR3 runs 14 residues. The J segment lost 6 bases and the V segment lost 3 bases, leaving 0 bases of the junction unmatched. Germline lookup yields CDR1 LNHNV and CDR2 YYDKDF (reference sequence). The TCR originated in a middle-aged man with acute or convalescent COVID-19. The chain couples TRBV15 to TRBJ2-2; 11 bases are shared with TRBD1. The sample taken for sequencing was peripheral blood. The CDR3 DNA reads TGTGCCACCAGCAGGGACAGGGGGCCCGGGGAGCTGTTTTTT. This gives the protein CATSRDRGPGELFF.